These 3 T cell receptor beta chains were sequenced from one sample in a study of blood T cell repertoires in COVID-19. Data came from immunoSEQ multiplex PCR; TCRdb stores just in-frame clones and leaves some out. The data show 200,000 to 250,000 clones, roughly 85% seen once. The sequencing input was peripheral blood. Receptors were obtained from a woman between 70 and 85 years old with active or convalescent COVID-19.

This clone has a handful of counts. The genes are TRBV7-8 and TRBJ2-5; 10 bases line up with TRBD1. Trimming removed 3 bases from V and 5 bases from J; junction bases left unmatched: 9. There are 16 residues in the CDR3. Germline CDR1 and CDR2: SGHVS and FQNEAQ. The CDR3 DNA follows: TGTGCCAGCAGCTTTCGCCGGGACAGGGGACGGGAGACCCAGTACTTC. Amino acids: CASSFRRDRGRETQYF.

The rearrangement uses TRBV3-1 (or the pseudogene TRBV3-2) and TRBJ2-7, with 7 nucleotides matching TRBD1. Trimming at V came to 1 base and at J to 5 bases, leaving 8 bases not matched to a gene. The CDR3 is made up of 15 amino acids. Germline V CDR1 and CDR2: LGHDT, YNNKEL (reference sequence). CDR3 DNA: TGTGCCAGCAGCCAAGCCGCACAGGGGTCCGACGAGCAGTACTTC. Its protein is CASSQAAQGSDEQYF.

This clone has just one count. This rearrangement joins TRBV28 to TRBJ2-2, with D tentatively TRBD2 (5 bases). V dropped 2 bases and J dropped 6 bases, with 19 bases sitting between them. The CDR3 is 17 amino acids. Germline V gene data show CDR1 as MDHEN and CDR2 as SYDVKM. The CDR3 loop is CASSLPGGERGSGELFF. The CDR3 region has the DNA TGTGCCAGCAGTTTACCCGGTGGGGAGCGCGGATCCGGGGAGCTGTTTTTT.